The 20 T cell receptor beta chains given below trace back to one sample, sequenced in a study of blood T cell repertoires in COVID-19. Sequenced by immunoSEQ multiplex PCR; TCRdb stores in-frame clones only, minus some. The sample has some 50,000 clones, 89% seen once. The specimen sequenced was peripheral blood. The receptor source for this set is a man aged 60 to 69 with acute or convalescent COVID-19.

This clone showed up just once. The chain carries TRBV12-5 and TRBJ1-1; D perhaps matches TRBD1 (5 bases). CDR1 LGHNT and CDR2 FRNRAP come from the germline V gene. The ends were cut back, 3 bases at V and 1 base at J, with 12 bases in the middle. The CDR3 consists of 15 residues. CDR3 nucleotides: TGTGCTAGTGGTTTTAGGGTGGGGGGGAACACTGAAGCTTTCTTT. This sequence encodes CASGFRVGGNTEAFF. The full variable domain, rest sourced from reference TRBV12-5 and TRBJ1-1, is DARVTQTPRHKVTEMGQEVTMRCQPILGHNTVFWYRQTMMQGLELLAYFRNRAPLDDSGMPKDRFSAEMPDATLATLKIQPSEPRDSAVYFCASGFRVGGNTEAFFGQGTRLTVV.

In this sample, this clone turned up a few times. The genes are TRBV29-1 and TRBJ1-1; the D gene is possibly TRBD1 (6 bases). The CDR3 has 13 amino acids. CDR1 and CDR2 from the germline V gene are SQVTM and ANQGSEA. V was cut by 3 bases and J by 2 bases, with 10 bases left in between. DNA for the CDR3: TGCAGCGTTGAGGCGACAGGAAACACTGAAGCTTTCTTT. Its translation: CSVEATGNTEAFF.

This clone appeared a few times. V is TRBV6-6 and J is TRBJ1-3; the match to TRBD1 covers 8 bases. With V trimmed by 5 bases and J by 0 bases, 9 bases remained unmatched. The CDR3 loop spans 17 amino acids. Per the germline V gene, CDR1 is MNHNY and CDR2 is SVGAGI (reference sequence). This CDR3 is CASSPINRGISGNTIYF. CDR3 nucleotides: TGTGCCAGCAGTCCCATAAACAGGGGGATCTCTGGAAACACCATATATTTT.

The DNA for the CDR3 is TGTGCCAGCAGTTCCCTCGCGGGGAACACTGAAGCTTTCTTT. This sequence encodes CASSSLAGNTEAFF. The gene calls are TRBV6-5 and TRBJ1-1; D gene uncertain. The CDR3 sequence is 14 residues long. Germline V gene sequence: CDR1 MNHEY, CDR2 SVGAGI. V was trimmed by 4 bases and J by 1 base, leaving 10 bases between them.

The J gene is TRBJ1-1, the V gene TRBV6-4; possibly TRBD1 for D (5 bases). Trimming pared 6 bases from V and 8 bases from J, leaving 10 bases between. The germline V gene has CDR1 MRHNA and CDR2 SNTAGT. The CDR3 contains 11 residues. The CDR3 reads CASRGSGEAFF. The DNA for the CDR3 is TGTGCCAGCAGGGGATCAGGGGAAGCTTTCTTT.

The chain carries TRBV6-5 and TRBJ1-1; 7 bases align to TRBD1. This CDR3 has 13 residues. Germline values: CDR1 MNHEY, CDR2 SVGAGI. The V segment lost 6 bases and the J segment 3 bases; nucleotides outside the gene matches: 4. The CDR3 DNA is TGTGCCAGCAGCCGTACAGGGGACACTGAAGCTTTCTTT. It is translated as CASSRTGDTEAFF.

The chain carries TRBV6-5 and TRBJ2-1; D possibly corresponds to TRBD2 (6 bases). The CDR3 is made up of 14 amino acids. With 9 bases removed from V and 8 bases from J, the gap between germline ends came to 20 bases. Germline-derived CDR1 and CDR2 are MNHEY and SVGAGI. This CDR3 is CASLSGPPGDEQFF. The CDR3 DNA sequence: TGTGCCAGTCTAAGTGGGCCCCCGGGGGATGAGCAGTTCTTC.

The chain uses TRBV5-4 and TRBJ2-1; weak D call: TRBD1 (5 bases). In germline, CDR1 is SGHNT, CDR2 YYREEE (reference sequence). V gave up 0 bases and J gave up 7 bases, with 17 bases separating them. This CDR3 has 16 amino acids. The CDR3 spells CASSLAVTGIGNEQFF. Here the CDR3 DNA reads TGTGCCAGCAGCTTGGCCGTTACAGGCATCGGGAATGAGCAGTTCTTC.

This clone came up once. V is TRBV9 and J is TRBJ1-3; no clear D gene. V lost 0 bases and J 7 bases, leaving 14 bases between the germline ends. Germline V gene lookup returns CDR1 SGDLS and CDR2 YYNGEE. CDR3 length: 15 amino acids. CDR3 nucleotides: TGTGCCAGCAGCGTAGACTCATCTCTCGGGAACACCATATATTTT. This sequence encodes CASSVDSSLGNTIYF.

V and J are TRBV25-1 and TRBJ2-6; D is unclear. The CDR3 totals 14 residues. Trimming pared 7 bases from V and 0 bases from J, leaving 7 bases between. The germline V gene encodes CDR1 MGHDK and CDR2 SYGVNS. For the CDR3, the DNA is TGTGCCAGCACTCCAGGCTCTGGGGCCAACGTCCTGACTTTC. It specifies CASTPGSGANVLTF.

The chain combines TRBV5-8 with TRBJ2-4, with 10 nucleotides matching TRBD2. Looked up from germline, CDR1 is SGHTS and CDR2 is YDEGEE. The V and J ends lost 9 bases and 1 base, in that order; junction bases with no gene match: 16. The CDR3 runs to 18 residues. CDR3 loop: CAIGALAGVFPAKNIQYF. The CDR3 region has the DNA TGTGCCATCGGAGCTCTAGCGGGGGTCTTTCCGGCCAAAAACATTCAGTACTTC.

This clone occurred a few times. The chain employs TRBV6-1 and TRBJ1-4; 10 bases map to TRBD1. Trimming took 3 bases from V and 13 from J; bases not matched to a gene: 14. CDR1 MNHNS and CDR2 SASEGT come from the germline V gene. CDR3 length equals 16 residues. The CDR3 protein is CASSDRLAGQGLGLFF. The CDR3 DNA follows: TGTGCCAGCAGTGATCGACTCGCGGGACAGGGGTTGGGACTGTTTTTT.

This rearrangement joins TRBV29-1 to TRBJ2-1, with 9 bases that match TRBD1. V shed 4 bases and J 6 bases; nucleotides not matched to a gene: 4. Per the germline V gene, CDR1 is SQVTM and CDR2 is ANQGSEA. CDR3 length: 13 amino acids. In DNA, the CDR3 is TGCAGCGTTGGGGACAGGGCTCCCAATGAGCAGTTCTTC. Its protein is CSVGDRAPNEQFF.

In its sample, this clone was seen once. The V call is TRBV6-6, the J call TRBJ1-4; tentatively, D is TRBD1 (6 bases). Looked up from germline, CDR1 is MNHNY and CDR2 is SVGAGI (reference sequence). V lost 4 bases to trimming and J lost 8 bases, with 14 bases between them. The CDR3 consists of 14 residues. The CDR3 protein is CASSSTGYGEKLFF. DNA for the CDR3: TGTGCCAGCAGTTCCACAGGGTATGGGGAAAAACTGTTTTTT.

CDR3 sequence reads: CASSLGQGLGSYEQYF. DNA of the CDR3: TGTGCCAGCAGCTTAGGCCAGGGATTAGGCTCCTACGAGCAGTACTTC. The chain links TRBV7-9 to TRBJ2-7; TRBD1 might be the D (5 bases). Germline V lookup: CDR1 SEHNR, CDR2 FQNEAQ (reference sequence). Trimming stripped 1 base from V and 0 bases from J, with 13 bases between. The CDR3 extends over 16 amino acids.

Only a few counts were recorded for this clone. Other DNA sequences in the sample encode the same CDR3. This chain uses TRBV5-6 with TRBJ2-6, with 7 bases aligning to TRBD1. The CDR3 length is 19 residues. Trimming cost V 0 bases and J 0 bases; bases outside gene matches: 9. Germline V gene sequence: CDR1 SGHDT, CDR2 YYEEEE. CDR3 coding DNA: TGTGCCAGCAGCTTGGTGTCGACAGGGAGATTCTCTGGGGCCAACGTCCTGACTTTC. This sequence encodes CASSLVSTGRFSGANVLTF.

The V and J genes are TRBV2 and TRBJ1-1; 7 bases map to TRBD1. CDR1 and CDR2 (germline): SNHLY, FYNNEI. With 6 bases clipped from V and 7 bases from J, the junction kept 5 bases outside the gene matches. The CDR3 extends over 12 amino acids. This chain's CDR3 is CASRVGQIEAFF. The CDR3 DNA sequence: TGTGCCAGCAGGGTGGGACAGATTGAAGCTTTCTTT.

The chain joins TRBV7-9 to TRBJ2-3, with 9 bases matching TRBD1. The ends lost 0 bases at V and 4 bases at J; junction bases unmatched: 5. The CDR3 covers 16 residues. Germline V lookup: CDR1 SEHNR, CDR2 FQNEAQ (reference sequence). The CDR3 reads CASSLAPGQGPDTQYF. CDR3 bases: TGTGCCAGCAGCTTAGCCCCGGGACAGGGTCCAGATACGCAGTATTTT. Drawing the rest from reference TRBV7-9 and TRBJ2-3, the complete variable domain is DTGVSQNPRHKITKRGQNVTFRCDPISEHNRLYWYRQTLGQGPEFLTYFQNEAQLEKSRLLSDRFSAERPKGSFSTLEIQRTEQGDSAMYLCASSLAPGQGPDTQYFGPGTRLTVL.

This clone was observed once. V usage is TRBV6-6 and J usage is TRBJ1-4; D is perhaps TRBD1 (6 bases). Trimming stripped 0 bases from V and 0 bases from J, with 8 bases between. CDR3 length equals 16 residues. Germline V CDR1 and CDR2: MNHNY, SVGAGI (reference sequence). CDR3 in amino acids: CASSYSRGSTNEKLFF. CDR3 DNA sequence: TGTGCCAGCAGTTACTCGAGGGGGTCAACTAATGAAAAACTGTTTTTT.

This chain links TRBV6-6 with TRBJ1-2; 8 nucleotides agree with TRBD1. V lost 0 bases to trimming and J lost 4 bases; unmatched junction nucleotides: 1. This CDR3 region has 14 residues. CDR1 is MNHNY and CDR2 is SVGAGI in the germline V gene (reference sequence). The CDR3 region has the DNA TGTGCCAGCAGTTACTCCACAGGGGGCTATGGCTACACCTTC. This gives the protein CASSYSTGGYGYTF.